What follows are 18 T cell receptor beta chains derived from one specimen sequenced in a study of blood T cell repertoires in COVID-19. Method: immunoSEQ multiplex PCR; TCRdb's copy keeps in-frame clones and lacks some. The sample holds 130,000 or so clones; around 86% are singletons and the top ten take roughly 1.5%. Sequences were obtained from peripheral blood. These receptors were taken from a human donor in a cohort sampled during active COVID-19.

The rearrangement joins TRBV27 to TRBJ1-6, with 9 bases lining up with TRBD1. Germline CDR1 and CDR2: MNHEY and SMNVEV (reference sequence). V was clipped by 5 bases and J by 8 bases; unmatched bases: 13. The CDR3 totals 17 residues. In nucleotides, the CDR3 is TGTGCCAGCAGTCCTTTTGCGGGACAGGGAATCTATTCACCCCTCCACTTT. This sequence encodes CASSPFAGQGIYSPLHF.

CDR3 region: CASSLGGLAGGQETQYF. The CDR3 DNA sequence: TGTGCCAGCTCACTTGGGGGACTAGCGGGAGGCCAAGAGACCCAGTACTTC. The chain is built from TRBV18 and TRBJ2-5; TRBD2 aligns across 15 bases. CDR1 and CDR2 from the germline V gene are KGHSH and LQKENI. The CDR3 is 17 amino acids. Trimming at V came to 4 bases and at J to 1 base, leaving 4 bases not matched to a gene.

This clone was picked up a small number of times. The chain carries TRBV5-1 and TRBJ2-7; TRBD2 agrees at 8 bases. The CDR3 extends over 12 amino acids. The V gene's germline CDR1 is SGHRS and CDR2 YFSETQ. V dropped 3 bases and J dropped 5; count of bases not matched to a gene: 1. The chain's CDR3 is CASSWTSNEQYF. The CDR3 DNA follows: TGCGCCAGCAGCTGGACTAGCAACGAGCAGTACTTC.

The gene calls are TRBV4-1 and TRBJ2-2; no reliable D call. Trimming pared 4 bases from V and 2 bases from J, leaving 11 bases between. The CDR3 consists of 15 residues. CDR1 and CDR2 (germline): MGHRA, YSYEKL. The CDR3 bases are TGCGCCAGCAGCCGGTTTCTAGACAACACCGGGGAGCTGTTTTTT. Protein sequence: CASSRFLDNTGELFF.

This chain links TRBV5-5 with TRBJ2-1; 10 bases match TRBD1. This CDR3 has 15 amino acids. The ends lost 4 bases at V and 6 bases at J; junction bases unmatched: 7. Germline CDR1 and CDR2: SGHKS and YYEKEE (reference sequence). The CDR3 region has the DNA TGTGCCAGCAGCCCCGTCCGGACAGGGGGCAATGAGCAGTTCTTC. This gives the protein CASSPVRTGGNEQFF.

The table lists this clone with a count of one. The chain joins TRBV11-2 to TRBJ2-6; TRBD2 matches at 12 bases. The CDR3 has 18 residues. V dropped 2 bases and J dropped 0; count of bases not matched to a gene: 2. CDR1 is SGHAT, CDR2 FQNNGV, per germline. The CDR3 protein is CASSLRLAGVSGANVLTF. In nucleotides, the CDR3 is TGTGCCAGCAGCTTACGACTAGCGGGGGTCTCTGGGGCCAACGTCCTGACTTTC.

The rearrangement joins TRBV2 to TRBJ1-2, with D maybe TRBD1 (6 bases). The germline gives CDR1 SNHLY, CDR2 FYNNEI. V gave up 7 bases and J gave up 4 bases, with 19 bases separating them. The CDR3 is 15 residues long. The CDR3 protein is CASTLRQVLFYGYTF. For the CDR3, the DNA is TGTGCCAGCACCTTACGACAGGTCCTCTTCTATGGCTACACCTTC.

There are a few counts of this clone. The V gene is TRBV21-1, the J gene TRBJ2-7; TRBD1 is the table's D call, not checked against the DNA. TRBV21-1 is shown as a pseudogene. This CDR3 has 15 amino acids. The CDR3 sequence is CASSKRDREDYEQYF. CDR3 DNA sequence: TGTGCCAGCAGCAAAAGGGACAGGGAGGACTACGAGCAGTACTTC.

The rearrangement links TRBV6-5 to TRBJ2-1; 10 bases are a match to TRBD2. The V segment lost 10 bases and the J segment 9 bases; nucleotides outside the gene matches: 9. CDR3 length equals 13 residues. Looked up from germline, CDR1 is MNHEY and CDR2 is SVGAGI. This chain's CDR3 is CATRLAGLREQFF. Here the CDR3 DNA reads TGTGCCACACGACTAGCGGGTCTGCGTGAGCAGTTCTTC.

DNA for the CDR3: TGTGCCAGCAGCCCTCCGTTGAACACCGGGGAGCTGTTTTTT. This codes for CASSPPLNTGELFF. J is TRBJ2-2 and V is TRBV27; D is ambiguous. The CDR3 is 14 residues long. Germline CDR1 and CDR2: MNHEY and SMNVEV (reference sequence). Trimming stripped 6 bases from V and 1 base from J, with 9 bases between.

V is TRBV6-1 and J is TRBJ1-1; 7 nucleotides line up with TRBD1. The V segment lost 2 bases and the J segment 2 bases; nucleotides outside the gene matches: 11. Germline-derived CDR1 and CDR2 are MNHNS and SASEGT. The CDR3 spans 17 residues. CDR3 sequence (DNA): TGTGCCAGCAGTGAAAGGGAGAGGGGGCGGAGAAACACTGAAGCTTTCTTT. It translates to CASSERERGRRNTEAFF.

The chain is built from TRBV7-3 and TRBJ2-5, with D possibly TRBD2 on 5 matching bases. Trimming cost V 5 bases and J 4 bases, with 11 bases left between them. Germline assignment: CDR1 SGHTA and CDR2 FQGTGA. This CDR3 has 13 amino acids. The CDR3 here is CASSPGLVETQYF. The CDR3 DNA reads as TGTGCCAGCAGCCCCGGACTGGTAGAGACCCAGTACTTC.

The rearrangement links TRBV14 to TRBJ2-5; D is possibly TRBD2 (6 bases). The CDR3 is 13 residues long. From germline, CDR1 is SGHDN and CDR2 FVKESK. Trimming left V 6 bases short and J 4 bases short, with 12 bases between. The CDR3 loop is CASSSGVRETQYF. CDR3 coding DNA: TGTGCCAGCAGTTCGGGGGTACGAGAGACCCAGTACTTC.

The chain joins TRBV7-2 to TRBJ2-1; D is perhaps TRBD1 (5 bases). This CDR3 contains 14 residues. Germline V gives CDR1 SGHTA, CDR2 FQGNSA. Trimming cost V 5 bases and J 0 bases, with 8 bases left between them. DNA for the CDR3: TGTGCCAGCAGCATAGACAGCTCCTACAATGAGCAGTTCTTC. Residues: CASSIDSSYNEQFF.

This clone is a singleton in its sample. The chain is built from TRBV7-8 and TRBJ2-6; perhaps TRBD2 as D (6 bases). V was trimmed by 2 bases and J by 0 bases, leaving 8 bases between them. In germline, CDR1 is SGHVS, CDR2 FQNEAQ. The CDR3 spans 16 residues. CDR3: CASSLWDFSGANVLTF. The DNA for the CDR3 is TGTGCCAGCAGCTTATGGGACTTCTCTGGGGCCAACGTCCTGACTTTC.

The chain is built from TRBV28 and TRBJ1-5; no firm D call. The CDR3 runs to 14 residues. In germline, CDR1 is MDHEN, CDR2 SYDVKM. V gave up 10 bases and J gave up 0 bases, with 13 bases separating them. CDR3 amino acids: CATYLQNSNQPQHF. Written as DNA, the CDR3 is TGTGCCACCTATCTTCAAAATAGCAATCAGCCCCAGCATTTT.

DNA of the CDR3: TGTGCCAGCAGTTCCGGTCGGCTGGGGGGGTCCTCCTACAATGAGCAGTTCTTC. It translates to CASSSGRLGGSSYNEQFF. The chain couples TRBV27 to TRBJ2-1, with 7 nucleotides matching TRBD2. The trim removed 4 bases at V and 0 bases at J, leaving 12 bases unmatched. Germline V gives CDR1 MNHEY, CDR2 SMNVEV (reference sequence). The CDR3 spans 18 residues.

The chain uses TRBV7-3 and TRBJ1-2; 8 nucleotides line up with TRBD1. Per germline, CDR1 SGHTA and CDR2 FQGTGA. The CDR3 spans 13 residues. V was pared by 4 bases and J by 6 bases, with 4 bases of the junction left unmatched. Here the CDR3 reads CASSSLDRDGYTF. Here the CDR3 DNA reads TGTGCCAGCAGCTCCTTGGACAGGGATGGCTACACCTTC.